This T cell receptor beta chain was recovered during a study of control samples from healthy donors and cancer patients. Germline V gives CDR1 MGHRA, CDR2 YSYEKL. Trimming left V 2 bases short and J 0 bases short, with 8 bases between. The CDR3 covers 15 residues. The data were produced by immunoSEQ multiplex PCR, yet TCRdb's version contains in-frame clones alone and is incomplete. The table lists around 70,000 clones, about 87% of them singletons. This sequence was found in a woman aged 50 to 60 with head and neck cancer. Sequencing was carried out using PBMCs. V is TRBV4-1 and J is TRBJ1-5; no clear D gene. In DNA, the CDR3 is TGCGCCAGCAGCCAAACGGAAATTAGCAATCAGCCCCAGCATTTT. This encodes CASSQTEISNQPQHF.